Listed below are T cell receptor beta chains from one sample, sequenced in a study of technical replicates of blood from a few donors. Data came from immunoSEQ multiplex PCR; TCRdb stores just in-frame clones and leaves some out. The sample yields 75,000 to 95,000 clones, just under 95% seen once. Sequences were obtained from T cells isolated from PBMCs. The receptors derive from a human donor in good health. CDR3s include the opening cysteine and the closing phenylalanine or tryptophan. The D gene is left open where the match is weak. Not every row has a clone size; where given, it reads once, few, many or a size class.

V: TRBV19; D: TRBD1; J: TRBJ2-3; length: 14; size: .; DNA: TGTGCCAGTAGCGCAGGGGGTAAGACAGATACGCAGTATTTT; CDR3: CASSAGGKTDTQYF
V: TRBV2; D: .; J: TRBJ2-7; length: 13; size: .; DNA: TGTGCCAGCAGTGTAACCTATACCTACGAGCAGTACTTC; CDR3: CASSVTYTYEQYF
V: TRBV11-2; D: .; J: TRBJ1-5; length: 15; size: few; DNA: TGTGCCAGCAGCCCCGGGGGGGGGCCAAATCAGCCCCAGCATTTT; CDR3: CASSPGGGPNQPQHF
V: TRBV5-1; D: TRBD1; J: TRBJ2-5; length: 15; size: .; DNA: TGCGCCAGCAGCTTCGGGACAGGGTTACAAGAGACCCAGTACTTC; CDR3: CASSFGTGLQETQYF
V: TRBV12-5; D: .; J: TRBJ2-2; length: 12; size: .; DNA: TGTGCTAGTGGTTTTAGTGTCGCGGAGCTGTTTTTT; CDR3: CASGFSVAELFF
V: TRBV10-3; D: .; J: TRBJ2-7; length: 17; size: .; DNA: TGTGCCATCAGTGAGTCACGTGGACAAGCGCTTACCTACGAGCAGTACTTC; CDR3: CAISESRGQALTYEQYF
V: TRBV6-5; D: .; J: TRBJ2-2; length: 14; size: .; DNA: TGTGCCAGCATGTTACAGCTCGCCTCCGGGGAGCTGTTTTTT; CDR3: CASMLQLASGELFF
V: TRBV4-1; D: .; J: TRBJ2-1; length: 14; size: .; DNA: TGCGCCAGCAGCCAAGTGACAGCCTACAATGAGCAGTTCTTC; CDR3: CASSQVTAYNEQFF
V: TRBV5-6; D: TRBD1; J: TRBJ1-2; length: 14; size: .; DNA: TGTGCCAGCGGAACGGGACAGCGGTACTATGGCTACACCTTC; CDR3: CASGTGQRYYGYTF
V: TRBV2; D: .; J: TRBJ1-2; length: 16; size: .; DNA: TGTGCCAGCACCCGAAGCGGGGGGCCGGCTAACTATGGCTACACCTTC; CDR3: CASTRSGGPANYGYTF
V: TRBV4-2; D: TRBD1; J: TRBJ2-3; length: 17; size: .; DNA: TGTGCCAGCAGCCAGGCTCGCGGGACAGGGGGCACAGATACGCAGTATTTT; CDR3: CASSQARGTGGTDTQYF
V: TRBV7-2; D: .; J: TRBJ2-5; length: 14; size: .; DNA: TGTGCCAGCAGCTTCGGAGGGAGTCGAGAGACCCAGTACTTC; CDR3: CASSFGGSRETQYF
V: TRBV7-9; D: TRBD1; J: TRBJ1-5; length: 15; size: .; DNA: TGTGCCAGCAGCAAGCAGGGGGCAAGGAATCAGCCCCAGCATTTT; CDR3: CASSKQGARNQPQHF
V: TRBV7-9; D: TRBD2; J: TRBJ2-5; length: 17; size: .; DNA: TGTGCCAGCAGCCATCCCCCCGATAGCGGGAGGCGGGAGACCCAGTACTTC; CDR3: CASSHPPDSGRRETQYF
V: TRBV10-3; D: .; J: TRBJ1-4; length: 14; size: .; DNA: TGTGCCATCAGTGAGGGGCAGCCCAATGAAAAACTGTTTTTT; CDR3: CAISEGQPNEKLFF
V: TRBV2; D: .; J: TRBJ1-6; length: 14; size: .; DNA: TGTGCCAGCAGGGAGGGACCGTATAATTCACCCCTCCACTTT; CDR3: CASREGPYNSPLHF
V: TRBV2; D: TRBD2; J: TRBJ2-7; length: 17; size: .; DNA: TGTGCCAGCAGTGGCTTGCCGGAGACTAGCGGTGACTACGAGCAGTACTTC; CDR3: CASSGLPETSGDYEQYF
V: TRBV5-6; D: .; J: TRBJ2-7; length: 12; size: .; DNA: TGTGCCAGCAGCTTGGCCCCTTCTCAGCAGTACTTC; CDR3: CASSLAPSQQYF
V: TRBV6-1; D: .; J: TRBJ2-6; length: 15; size: .; DNA: TGTGCCAGCCTTATGCGGCTCTCTGGGGCCAACGTCCTGACTTTC; CDR3: CASLMRLSGANVLTF
V: TRBV15; D: .; J: TRBJ2-2; length: 12; size: .; DNA: TGTGCCACCAGCAAGGGGGCCGGGGAGCTGTTTTTT; CDR3: CATSKGAGELFF
V: TRBV28; D: TRBD1; J: TRBJ2-5; length: 15; size: .; DNA: TGTGCCAGCAATGTCAGAGGGGGCGCTTGGGAGACCCAGTACTTC; CDR3: CASNVRGGAWETQYF
V: TRBV5-1; D: TRBD2; J: TRBJ2-3; length: 16; size: .; DNA: TGCGCCAGCAGCTTGGGAACTAGCGTGATCACAGATACGCAGTATTTT; CDR3: CASSLGTSVITDTQYF
V: TRBV2; D: TRBD1; J: TRBJ1-4; length: 14; size: .; DNA: TGTGCCAGCAGTTTGGACAGGGGCAGGGAAAAACTGTTTTTT; CDR3: CASSLDRGREKLFF
V: TRBV29-1; D: TRBD1; J: TRBJ1-2; length: 14; size: .; DNA: TGCAGCGTTGAAGACCCGGGACAGTTCTATGGCTACACCTTC; CDR3: CSVEDPGQFYGYTF
V: TRBV28; D: TRBD2; J: TRBJ2-5; length: 15; size: .; DNA: TGTGCCAGCAGTTTAGGCGGGAGGGCCCTAGAGACCCAGTACTTC; CDR3: CASSLGGRALETQYF
V: TRBV30; D: TRBD1; J: TRBJ1-2; length: 15; size: .; DNA: TGTGCCTGGAGTGGGGGACAGCCCCCGAACTATGGCTACACCTTC; CDR3: CAWSGGQPPNYGYTF
V: TRBV7-6; D: TRBD2; J: TRBJ2-1; length: 17; size: .; DNA: TGTGCCAGCAGCTTAGGTTTTGAGCGGGGGGGCCGGAATGAGCAGTTCTTC; CDR3: CASSLGFERGGRNEQFF
V: TRBV29-1; D: .; J: TRBJ1-1; length: 13; size: .; DNA: TGCAGCGTTCCGGGTTCCATGAACACTGAAGCTTTCTTT; CDR3: CSVPGSMNTEAFF
V: TRBV5-1; D: .; J: TRBJ1-3; length: 16; size: .; DNA: TGCGCCAGCAGCTTGGCCACAGGGCACCCTGGAAACACCATATATTTT; CDR3: CASSLATGHPGNTIYF
V: TRBV28; D: .; J: TRBJ1-2; length: 15; size: .; DNA: TGTGCCAGCAGTCGCACGGGGTTAAGATCCTATGGCTACACCTTC; CDR3: CASSRTGLRSYGYTF
V: TRBV7-7; D: .; J: TRBJ2-5; length: 13; size: .; DNA: TGTGCCAGCAGCCCCGGGGTAGCGGAGACCCAGTACTTC; CDR3: CASSPGVAETQYF
V: TRBV15; D: TRBD2; J: TRBJ2-1; length: 20; size: .; DNA: TGTGCCACCAGCAGAGTGGGCGGGGGGCGCGGGGGGGCCCCCCACAATGAGCAGTTCTTC; CDR3: CATSRVGGGRGGAPHNEQFF
V: TRBV4-1; D: TRBD1; J: TRBJ1-5; length: 17; size: .; DNA: TGCGCCAGCAGCCACGAAATTACAGGGGTTATAATCAAGCCCCAGCATTTT; CDR3: CASSHEITGVIIKPQHF
V: TRBV6-1; D: TRBD1; J: TRBJ2-7; length: 16; size: .; DNA: TGTGCCAGCAGTGGAACGGACAGGGATTACTCCTACGAGCAGTACTTC; CDR3: CASSGTDRDYSYEQYF
V: TRBV6-4; D: .; J: TRBJ2-1; length: 15; size: .; DNA: TGTGCCAGCAGTGACTCACAGGGTGCCTACAATGAGCAGTTCTTC; CDR3: CASSDSQGAYNEQFF
V: TRBV7-9; D: .; J: TRBJ2-1; length: 13; size: .; DNA: TGTGCCAGCAGCTTAGCCCAGGGGTATGAGCAGTTCTTC; CDR3: CASSLAQGYEQFF
V: TRBV5-4; D: .; J: TRBJ2-2; length: 15; size: .; DNA: TGTGCCAGCAGCTCCGGGACTCCCGACACCGGGGAGCTGTTTTTT; CDR3: CASSSGTPDTGELFF
V: TRBV2; D: TRBD2; J: TRBJ2-7; length: 13; size: .; DNA: TGTGCCAGTTCCCCTAGCGGATCCTACGAGCAGTACTTC; CDR3: CASSPSGSYEQYF
V: TRBV29-1; D: TRBD1; J: TRBJ1-5; length: 15; size: .; DNA: TGCAGCGTTGTATCGGGACAGGGCCCCCATCAGCCCCAGCATTTT; CDR3: CSVVSGQGPHQPQHF
V: TRBV6-1; D: TRBD1; J: TRBJ1-1; length: 14; size: .; DNA: TGTGCCAGCAGTTCCACAGGGGGTTCGGCTGAAGCTTTCTTT; CDR3: CASSSTGGSAEAFF
V: TRBV5-4; D: TRBD2; J: TRBJ2-5; length: 16; size: .; DNA: TGTGCCAGCAGCTTGGGACTAGCGGGCCTCCAAGAGACCCAGTACTTC; CDR3: CASSLGLAGLQETQYF
V: TRBV30; D: TRBD1; J: TRBJ2-7; length: 16; size: .; DNA: TGTGCCTGGAGGACCCGACAGGGGCTGGTGGGGTACGAGCAGTACTTC; CDR3: CAWRTRQGLVGYEQYF
V: TRBV27; D: .; J: TRBJ2-7; length: 14; size: .; DNA: TGTGCCAGCAGCCGGGACTGGGTAACCTACGAGCAGTACTTC; CDR3: CASSRDWVTYEQYF
V: TRBV4-1; D: .; J: TRBJ1-1; length: 15; size: .; DNA: TGCGCCAGCAGCCAAGATCAAGTCGGAGACACTGAAGCTTTCTTT; CDR3: CASSQDQVGDTEAFF
V: TRBV11-2; D: TRBD1; J: TRBJ2-7; length: 16; size: .; DNA: TGTGCCAGCAGCTTAGTGGCCGGACAGGGCAGGTACGAGCAGTACTTC; CDR3: CASSLVAGQGRYEQYF